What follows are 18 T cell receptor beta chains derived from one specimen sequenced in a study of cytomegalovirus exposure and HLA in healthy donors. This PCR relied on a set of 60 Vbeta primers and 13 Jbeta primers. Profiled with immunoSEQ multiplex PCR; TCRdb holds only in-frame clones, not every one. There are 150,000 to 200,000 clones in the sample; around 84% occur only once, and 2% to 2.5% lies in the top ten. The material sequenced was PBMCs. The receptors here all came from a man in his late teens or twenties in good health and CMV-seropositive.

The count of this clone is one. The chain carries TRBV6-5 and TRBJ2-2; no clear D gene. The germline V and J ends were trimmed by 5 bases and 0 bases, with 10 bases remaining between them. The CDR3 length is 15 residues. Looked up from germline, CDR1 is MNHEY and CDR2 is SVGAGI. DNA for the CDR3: TGTGCCAGCAGTCTATCTCGCGCGAACACCGGGGAGCTGTTTTTT. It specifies CASSLSRANTGELFF.

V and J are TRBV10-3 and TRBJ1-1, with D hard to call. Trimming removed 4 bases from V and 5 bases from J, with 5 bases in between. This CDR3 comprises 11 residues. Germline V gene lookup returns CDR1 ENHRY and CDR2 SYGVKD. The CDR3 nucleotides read TGTGCCATCAGTGGCGCGACTGAAGCTTTCTTT. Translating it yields CAISGATEAFF.

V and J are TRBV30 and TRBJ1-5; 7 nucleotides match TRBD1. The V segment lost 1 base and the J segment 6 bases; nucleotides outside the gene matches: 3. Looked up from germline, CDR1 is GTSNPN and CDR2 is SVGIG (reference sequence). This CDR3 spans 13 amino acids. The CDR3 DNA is TGTGCCTGGAGTGCACAGGGGCCTCAGCCCCAGCATTTT. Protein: CAWSAQGPQPQHF.

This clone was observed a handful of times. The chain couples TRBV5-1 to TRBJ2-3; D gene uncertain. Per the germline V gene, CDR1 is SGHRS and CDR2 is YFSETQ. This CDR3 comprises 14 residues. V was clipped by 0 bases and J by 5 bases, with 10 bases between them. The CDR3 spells CASSLGVAGDTQYF. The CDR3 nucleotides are TGCGCCAGCAGCTTGGGGGTAGCTGGAGATACGCAGTATTTT.

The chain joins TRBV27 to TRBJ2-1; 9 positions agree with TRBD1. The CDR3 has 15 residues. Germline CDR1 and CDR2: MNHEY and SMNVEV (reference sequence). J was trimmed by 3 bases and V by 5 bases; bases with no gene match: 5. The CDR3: CASSVGTGNYNEQFF. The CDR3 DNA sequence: TGTGCCAGCAGTGTGGGGACAGGGAACTACAATGAGCAGTTCTTC.

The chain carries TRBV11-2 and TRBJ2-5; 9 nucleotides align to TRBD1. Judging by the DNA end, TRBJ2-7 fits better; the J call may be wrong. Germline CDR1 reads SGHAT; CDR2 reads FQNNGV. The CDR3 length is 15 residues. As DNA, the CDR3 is TGTGCCAGCAGCTTAGTAACGGGACAGGGCTACGAGCAGTACTTC. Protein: CASSLVTGQGYEQYF.

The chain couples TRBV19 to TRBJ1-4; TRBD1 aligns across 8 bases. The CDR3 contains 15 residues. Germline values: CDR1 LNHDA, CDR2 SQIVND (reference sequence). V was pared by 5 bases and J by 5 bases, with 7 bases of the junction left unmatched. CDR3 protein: CASSPRQGPNEKLFF. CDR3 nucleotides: TGTGCCAGTAGTCCTCGACAGGGGCCCAATGAAAAACTGTTTTTT.

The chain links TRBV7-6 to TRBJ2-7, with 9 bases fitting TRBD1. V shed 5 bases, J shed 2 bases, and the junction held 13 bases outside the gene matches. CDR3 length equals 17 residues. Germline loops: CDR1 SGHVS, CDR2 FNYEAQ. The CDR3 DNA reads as TGTGCCAGCAGCCCCCAGACCGGGACAGGGAATACCTACGAGCAGTACTTC. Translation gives CASSPQTGTGNTYEQYF.

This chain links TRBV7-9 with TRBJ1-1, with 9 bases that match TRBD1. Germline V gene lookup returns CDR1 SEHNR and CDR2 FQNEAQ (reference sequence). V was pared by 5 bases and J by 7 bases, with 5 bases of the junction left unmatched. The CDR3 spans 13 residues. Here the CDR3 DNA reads TGTGCCAGCAGCCTGGGACAGGGACTTGAAGCTTTCTTT. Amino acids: CASSLGQGLEAFF.

The CDR3 sequence: CASSLTDRYNEQFF. CDR3 nucleotides: TGTGCCAGCAGCCTAACAGACAGGTACAATGAGCAGTTCTTC. This chain links TRBV7-2 with TRBJ2-1, with D maybe TRBD1 (6 bases). V was clipped by 5 bases and J by 4 bases, with 12 bases between them. The CDR3 has 14 residues. CDR1 is SGHTA, CDR2 FQGNSA, per germline.

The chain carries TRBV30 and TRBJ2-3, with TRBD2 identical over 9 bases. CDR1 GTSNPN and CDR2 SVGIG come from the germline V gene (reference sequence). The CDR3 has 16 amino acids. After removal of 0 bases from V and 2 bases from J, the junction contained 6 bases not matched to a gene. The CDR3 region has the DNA TGTGCCTGGAGTGTAGGGTCTAGCGGGGCCACAGATACGCAGTATTTT. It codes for CAWSVGSSGATDTQYF.

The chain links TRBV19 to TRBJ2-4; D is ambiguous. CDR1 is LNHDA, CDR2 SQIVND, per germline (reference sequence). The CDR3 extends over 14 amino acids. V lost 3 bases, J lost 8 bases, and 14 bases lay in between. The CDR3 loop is CASSISGVKDIQYF. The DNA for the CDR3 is TGTGCCAGTAGTATTTCCGGAGTTAAGGACATTCAGTACTTC.

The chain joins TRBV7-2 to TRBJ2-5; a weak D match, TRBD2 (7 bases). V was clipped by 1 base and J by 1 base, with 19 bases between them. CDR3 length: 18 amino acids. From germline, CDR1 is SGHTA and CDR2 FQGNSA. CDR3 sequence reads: CASSLVGWGGARQETQYF. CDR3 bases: TGTGCCAGCAGCTTAGTGGGTTGGGGGGGGGCCCGCCAAGAGACCCAGTACTTC.

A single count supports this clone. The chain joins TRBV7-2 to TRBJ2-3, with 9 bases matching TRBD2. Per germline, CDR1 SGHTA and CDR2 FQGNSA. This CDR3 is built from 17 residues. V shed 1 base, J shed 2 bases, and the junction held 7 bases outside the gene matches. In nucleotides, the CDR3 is TGTGCCAGCAGCTTAGTCGTTAGCGGGGGTCCCACAGATACGCAGTATTTT. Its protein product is CASSLVVSGGPTDTQYF.

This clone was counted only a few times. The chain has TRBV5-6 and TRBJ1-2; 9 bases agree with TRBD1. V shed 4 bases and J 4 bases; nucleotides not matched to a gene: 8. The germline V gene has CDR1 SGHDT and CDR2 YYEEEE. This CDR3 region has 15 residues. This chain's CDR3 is CASSGQGQGGYGYTF. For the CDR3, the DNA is TGTGCCAGCAGCGGGCAGGGACAGGGAGGCTATGGCTACACCTTC. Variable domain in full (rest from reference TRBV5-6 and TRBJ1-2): DAGVTQSPTHLIKTRGQQVTLRCSPKSGHDTVSWYQQALGQGPQFIFQYYEEEERQRGNFPDRFSGHQFPNYSSELNVNALLLGDSALYLCASSGQGQGGYGYTFGSGTRLTVV.

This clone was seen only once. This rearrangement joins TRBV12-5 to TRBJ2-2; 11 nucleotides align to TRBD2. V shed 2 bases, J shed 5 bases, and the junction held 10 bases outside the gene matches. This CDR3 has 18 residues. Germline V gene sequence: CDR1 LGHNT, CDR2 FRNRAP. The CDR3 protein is CASGLTPLAGGITGELFF. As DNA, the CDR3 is TGTGCTAGTGGTTTGACCCCTTTAGCGGGGGGGATTACCGGGGAGCTGTTTTTT.

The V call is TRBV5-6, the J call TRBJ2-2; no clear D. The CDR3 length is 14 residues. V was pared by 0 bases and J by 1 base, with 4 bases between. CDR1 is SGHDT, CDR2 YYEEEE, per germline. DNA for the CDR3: TGTGCCAGCAGCTTGGGCAGGAACACCGGGGAGCTGTTTTTT. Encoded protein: CASSLGRNTGELFF.

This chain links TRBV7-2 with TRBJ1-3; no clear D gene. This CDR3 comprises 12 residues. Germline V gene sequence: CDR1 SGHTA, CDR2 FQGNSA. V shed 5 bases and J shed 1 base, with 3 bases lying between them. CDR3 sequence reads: CASSHSGNTIYF. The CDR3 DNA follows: TGTGCCAGCAGCCATTCTGGAAACACCATATATTTT.